This TCR beta chain was found in a study of cytotoxic CD8 clonotypes in ibrutinib-treated CLL. Study-level points and caveats: Clonality (at baseline) was higher than in age-matched healthy donors and tracked circulating CD8+ T-cell counts.

The method was immunoSEQ multiplex PCR; TCRdb's version includes in-frame clones alone and lacks a portion of them. Among some 150,000 clones listed, approximately 80% were seen once. V lost 3 bases and J lost 2, with 11 bases in between. CDR1 and CDR2 (germline): MNHEY, SMNVEV (reference sequence). CDR3 length: 14 amino acids. About this clone itself: Its matching antigen is unknown.

Sample: PBMCs, taken after 12 months of ibrutinib treatment. This chain connects TRBV27 to TRBJ2-7, with D perhaps TRBD2 (6 bases). The clonotype comes from a human donor with chronic lymphocytic leukemia. CDR3 sequence: CASSFLAATYEQYF. In nucleotides, the CDR3 is TGTGCCAGCAGTTTTTTAGCGGCGACCTACGAGCAGTACTTC.